This TCR beta chain was captured in a study of molecular identifiers for immune sequencing clone quantification. The CDR3 is 16 amino acids. Germline-derived CDR1 and CDR2 are MNHEY and SVGAGI. Trimming left V 6 bases short and J 0 bases short, with 12 bases between. There are a few counts of this clonotype. MiXCR was run by TCRdb on the PCR reads, yielding one entry per CDR3 protein. The sample holds about 510,000 distinct CDR3 sequences, about 21% seen once. Sample: naive CD8+ T cells from blood, with Jurkat cell RNA spiked in. Subset here: FACS-sorted CD8+CD4-CCR7+CD45RA+ naive T cells. The J gene is TRBJ1-6, the V gene TRBV6-5; D gene unclear. The receptor was derived from a human donor in good health. Some libraries in this study had Jurkat cell RNA spiked in. CDR3 in amino acids: CASRALTSSYNSPLHF. The DNA for the CDR3 is TGTGCCAGCAGAGCACTGACGAGCTCCTATAATTCACCCCTCCACTTT.